This note documents a single T cell receptor (beta chain) sequence. No cognate antigen has been identified for it. The input lacks base qualities; no much larger clone sits a single base away. Preparation of the library involved the immunoSEQ multiplex PCR assay. For the multiplex PCR, a mixture combining 60 forward primers for TCR Vbeta segments and 13 reverse primers for TCR Jbeta segments was used. The CDR3 region of rearranged TCR beta genes was amplified from genomic DNA by a multiplex PCR assay. The amplified TCR beta libraries were sequenced on the Illumina HiSeq System as 87-base-pair reads. The paper's processing steps were these. A later analysis counted about 80 million unique TCR beta chains across the 550 to 700 repertoires, and 9 million to 14 million of these chains were shared by at least two donors. Raw reads were error-corrected and collapsed into unique sequences with a nearest-neighbor algorithm that merged closely related sequences to remove PCR and sequencing errors. To assign V, D and J gene segments, CDR3 sequences were aligned to IMGT reference sequences. Each retained sequence needed at least a six-nucleotide match to both a V gene segment and a J gene segment. A rearrangement was called productive if the CDR3 had no stop codons and remained in frame with V and J, and every other rearrangement was called non-productive. CDR3 was defined according to IMGT convention as the region running from the second conserved V-encoded cysteine to the conserved J-encoded phenylalanine. In an earlier analysis of around 640 of the donors, sequences lacking an unambiguous match to a single V gene segment were excluded. An earlier analysis of a few hundred of the donors classified V segments as functional when productive rearrangements were above 56.7% and as segregating when the standard deviation between donors was above 5%. A statistical classification framework was developed to diagnose cytomegalovirus status using the catalog of TCR beta chain sequences. V and J gene assignment, in a later analysis, came from comparing TCR nucleotide sequences with IMGT/GENE-DB human TR gene sequences. A later analysis assigned CDR3 sequences and most-parsimonious VDJ recombination scenarios with the TCRdist pipeline. A later analysis defined each TCR beta chain by its CDR3 amino acid sequence plus V-gene family, and excluded reads lacking a unique V-gene family. To address suspected cross-contamination and a sequencing artifact, a later analysis removed a few hundred highly shared, low-generation-probability nucleotide sequences. In a later analysis, a clonal expansion index for each public chain was calculated from normalized within-repertoire ranks of inferred template counts. In a later analysis, generation probabilities were computed with a VDJ recombination model fitted to out-of-frame rearrangements, and the resulting probabilities were checked against IGoR. A later analysis scored TCR-TCR, TCR-HLA and TCR-CMV co-occurrence with hypergeometric tests, applying a repertoire-size bias correction to TCR pairs. In a later analysis, false discovery rates were estimated by permuting HLA or CMV assignments 20 times. A later analysis grouped co-occurring TCRs with DBSCAN, adding TCRdist sequence similarity when clustering within HLA-allele-positive subsets. Repertoires with fewer than 30,000 or more than 120,000 public chains were left out of co-occurrence clustering, as were five repertoires with anomalous nucleotide sharing. Here the immuneACCESS table is served through TCRdb, limited to in-frame sequences with V and J called. Missing clones are a known gap in these copies; in checked studies unresolved V genes cover under half, and the rest lacks a known reason. V and J calls and clone size follow that table, whereas D and trimming were derived from the DNA. The sample table holds around 74,000 clones, of which approximately 80% were seen once. Of the sample, roughly 3.5% is held by the ten largest clones.

The data are from a study of cytomegalovirus exposure and HLA in healthy donors (dated by TCRdb to the late 2010s). At the level of the whole study: In an earlier analysis of roughly 590 of the donors, 250 to 350 Gb of sequence data and 95 million to 130 million unique TCR beta sequences from 150 million to 200 million T cells were reported. The aim of the study was to test whether cataloging public T cell receptors could identify signatures of past pathogen exposure. The genetic ancestry cluster associated with self-reported Caucasian donors included 81% of the approximately 430 genotyped donors. Rather than using new phenotypic data, the later analysis identified candidate immune exposures from TCR beta sequences and from how often those sequences occurred across donors. In a later analysis, previously published TCR beta repertoires from 550 to 750 donors were re-analyzed and high-resolution HLA genotyping was added so that TCR occurrence patterns could be studied. About 330 gigabases of sequencing data and around 88 million unique TCR sequences made up an early release that covered 500 to 700 HLA-typed donors. The study combined high-throughput TCR immunosequencing, statistical association of individual TCRs with disease status, and machine learning to predict cytomegalovirus infection status. All discovery cohort repertoires had been generated on a single sequencing platform. Among about 370 genotyped donors of the cohort, an average of about 240,000 unique TCR beta nucleotide sequences was sequenced per donor, of which roughly 18% were non-productive. Both class I and class II loci were covered by HLA typing, at four-digit resolution. Typing coverage varied by locus: roughly 629-640 donors for A, B, C, DRB1 and DQB1; more than 500 for DQA1; over 600 for DPA1; approximately 470 for DPB1. In addition to the first cohort of about 650 subjects, a separate validation cohort of approximately 120 different subjects was used. Genome-wide SNP genotypes for about three fifths of the roughly 670 donors were used in a later genetic analysis, which treated that subset as a discovery cohort. Alongside the repertoire data, information on donor age, sex, ethnicity and CMV serostatus was compiled. An earlier analysis of 500 to 650 of the donors applied high-throughput TCR beta sequencing to assess whether each TCR beta V gene segment acted as functional or pseudogenic. A handful of DR-DQ haplotypes were handled as single units for association and clustering because linkage in the cohort was strong. Using immunosequencing, the study profiled T cell repertoires from roughly 650 subjects and related those repertoires to cytomegalovirus serostatus. Beyond this particular receptor, the publication reports: The authors suggested that the approach could potentially be generalized to other disease states and immunological phenotypes. Correlated functional status among segregating V segments might reflect linkage disequilibrium, but an unknown experimental factor could not be ruled out. While some public TCRs were present in many individuals, most TCR sequences turned up only very rarely across donors. Roughly 15 rarely observed V segments, including chromosome 9 orphons, were excluded from the earlier analysis of 550 to 700 of the donors because counts were too low. Sequencing depth was assumed to be roughly uniform across donors in the presence/absence analyses, though that assumption may not hold. A cluster of highly shared sequence variants was judged likely to be a technical artifact of the sequencing pipeline. A later analysis found that TCR association rates varied across HLA loci, with DRB1 alleles showing the most associated TCRs and HLA-C alleles the fewest. A further reported finding was that TCR beta sequences accurately predicted the HLA-A and HLA-B alleles for most subjects in the first cohort. Specific HLA alleles were associated with around 18,000 TCR beta sequences at a false discovery rate of 0.05 in a later analysis. A few of the identified cytomegalovirus-associated TCR beta chains were confirmed in vitro to be specific for cytomegalovirus antigens. In a later analysis, most CMV-associated TCR beta chains were found to appear HLA-restricted, with HLA associations seemingly driven largely by CMV exposure. A later genetic analysis associated a missense DCLRE1C variant with V-gene and J-gene trimming of TCR beta chains, and an independent cohort replicated the association. The classifier was reported to diagnose cytomegalovirus status with high specificity and sensitivity in both the original cohort and the validation cohort. Compared with the roughly 710-donor mean, donors in an Asian-associated ancestry cluster had fewer N-insertions in productive TCRs, according to a later genetic analysis. Because HLA typing was missing for some donors at each locus, association tests included only the typed subset. Broadly in line with IMGT annotations, most TCR beta V segments showed up in productive rearrangements about 87% or about 30% of the time in an earlier analysis of 587 of the donors. Compared with equally common non-associated chains, HLA-associated TCR beta chains in a later analysis were more clonally expanded and had lower generation probabilities. For the cohort, immune exposure information was limited to CMV serostatus. Some IMGT-functional V segments, including TRBV6-2 and TRBV6-3, could not be told apart with the 87-base-pair reads, so those segments were excluded. Several of the top co-occurrence clusters appeared to be linked to parvovirus B19, influenza, CMV and Epstein-Barr virus, according to a later analysis. Assigning TCR associations to individual alleles was difficult when HLA alleles, especially DR and DQ, strongly co-occurred. In this cohort, only TCR beta chains were sequenced, and detectable features were limited by the absence of alpha or paired-chain data. A total of 150 or so TCR beta chains were listed by the study as associated with cytomegalovirus.

The cohort comprised approximately 700 healthy bone marrow donors. All cohort members were sampled while nominally healthy, although unrecorded immune exposures were likely present. The donor tested CMV seronegative, placing the donor among the 350 to 400 seronegative members of the cohort. Each donor provided a peripheral blood sample, and peripheral blood mononuclear cells were used for TCR beta sequencing. Genomic DNA extraction from the blood cell samples was performed with the Qiagen DNeasy Blood Extraction Kit. V loses 5 bases, J loses 4 bases, and the germline ends lie 16 bases apart. The CDR3 numbers 14 residues from cysteine through phenylalanine. The CDR3 DNA has 42 bases and is translated from base 1. CDR1 and CDR2, looked up from the germline V gene (reference sequence), are GTSNPN and SVGIG.

Material for sequencing was PBMCs. The TCR originated in a man aged 35-49 years in good health and CMV-seronegative. The chain is encoded by TRBV30 joined to TRBJ2-3; TRBD2 is a weak D gene call, 7 bases matching. The CDR3 reads as follows: CAWENGGLSDTQYF. In nucleotide form, the sequence is TGTGCCTGGGAAAACGGGGGGCTTTCAGATACGCAGTATTTT.